This T cell receptor (beta chain) was retrieved from a study of shared clonotypes between healthy human individuals. In the study overall: A couple of women and a few men aged 18 to 49 made up the donors.

General study points: Naive subsets generally had larger estimated richness than memory subsets.

In regard to this clone: Its specificity is not known. Additional DNA sequences in this sample encode the identical CDR3.

Genomic DNA from each subset was divided evenly over several immunoSEQ plates. Sorted-subset replicate PCRs used 200 ng DNA, tens of thousands of T cell genomes. The assay was immunoSEQ multiplex PCR, and TCRdb's table has in-frame clones only and misses some. The table has 2 million or so clones, 90% to 95% seen once. CDR1 and CDR2 (germline): GTSNPN, SVGIG (reference sequence). Trimming took 4 bases from V and 2 from J, leaving 9 bases between them. CDR3 size: 13 residues. The receptor was derived from a young man in good health. Sequences were obtained from naive CD4+ T cells sorted from blood. Noted subset: CD45RA+ positively selected. The rearrangement links TRBV30 to TRBJ1-5; D may be TRBD1 (5 bases). CDR3 nucleotide sequence: TGTGCCTGGAAAGGGGCTGGCAATCAGCCCCAGCATTTT. Its translation is CAWKGAGNQPQHF.